This T cell receptor (beta chain) was found in a study of cytomegalovirus exposure and HLA in healthy donors. The PCR ran on 60 Vbeta and 13 Jbeta primers. Repertoires were generated with immunoSEQ multiplex PCR, while TCRdb's copy carries only in-frame clones and drops some. The profile shows over 95,000 clones, around 77% of them singletons. Germline trimming cut 5 bases from V and 4 bases from J; bases unmatched to any gene: 4. Looked up from germline, CDR1 is SQVTM and CDR2 is ANQGSEA. This CDR3 spans 12 amino acids. The chain recombines TRBV29-1 with TRBJ1-2, with 7 bases fitting TRBD1. The sample comprised PBMCs. The sequence derives from a woman aged 25 to 39 in good health and CMV-seropositive. The CDR3 here is CSVQSGGYGYTF. In nucleotides, the CDR3 is TGCAGCGTTCAATCAGGGGGCTATGGCTACACCTTC.